The TCR beta chain under discussion was sequenced for a study of shared clonotypes between healthy human individuals. As for the study in general: Two women and a few men aged 18 to 49 served as donors. Used for every donor were three CD4 naive, three CD4 memory, two CD8 naive and one CD8 memory plate.

V was cut by 7 bases and J by 2 bases, with 15 bases left in between. Germline values: CDR1 SGDLS, CDR2 YYNGEE. This CDR3 contains 15 residues. Profiling relied on immunoSEQ multiplex PCR, and the TCRdb table lists in-frame clones only, not all of them. The sample has some 2,100,000 clones, about 94% seen once. The sequencing sample was made of naive CD4+ T cells sorted from blood. The subset here: CD45RA+ positively selected. The sequence was obtained from a man between 18 and 35 years old in good health. The rearrangement joins TRBV9 to TRBJ2-2; D is possibly TRBD1 or TRBD2 (5 bases each). The CDR3 is CASARDADNTGELFF. CDR3 DNA sequence: TGTGCCAGCGCCAGGGACGCCGATAACACCGGGGAGCTGTTTTTT. The entire variable domain, with the rest obtained from reference TRBV9 and TRBJ2-2, is as follows: DSGVTQTPKHLITATGQRVTLRCSPRSGDLSVYWYQQSLDQGLQFLIQYYNGEERAKGNILERFSAQQFPDLHSELNLSSLELGDSALYFCASARDADNTGELFFGEGSRLTVL.